The 21 T cell receptor beta chains below all came from one sample that was sequenced in a study of T cells in Graves' hyperthyroidism and ophthalmopathy. Amplification of TCR beta CDR3 regions used RNA as the template. The HTBI primer set was used in a first-round RT-PCR of the TCR CDR3. One entry per CDR3 protein, called by TCRdb with MiXCR from the multiplex PCR reads. This table holds roughly 170,000 distinct CDR3 sequences, approximately 15% found once. Specimen: blood. The receptors here all came from a woman aged 45-59 years with Graves' hyperthyroidism.

On this clonotype: This sequence may be a read error, since a much larger clone differs from it by one base. CDR3 sequence: CSGRERSVDETQYF. The CDR3 coding sequence is TGCAGTGGGAGGGAGAGGAGCGTGGATGAGACCCAGTACTTC. The chain has TRBV20-1 and TRBJ2-5; possible D gene TRBD2, 6 bases. There are 14 residues in the CDR3. V was pared by 7 bases and J by 5 bases, with 20 bases between. CDR1 is DFQATT, CDR2 SNEGSKA, per germline (reference sequence).

There are many counts of this clonotype. The chain couples TRBV3-1 to TRBJ1-3; D is ambiguous. The ends were cut back, 3 bases at V and 2 bases at J, with 11 bases in the middle. From germline, CDR1 is LGHDT and CDR2 YNNKEL (reference sequence). CDR3 length: 15 amino acids. CDR3 protein: CASSQGPGAGNTIYF. Here the CDR3 DNA reads TGTGCCAGCAGCCAGGGTCCAGGCGCTGGAAACACCATATATTTT. Supplemented by reference TRBV3-1 and TRBJ1-3, the full variable domain reads DTAVSQTPKYLVTQMGNDKSIKCEQNLGHDTMYWYKQDSKKFLKIMFSYNNKELIINETVPNRFSPKSPDKAHLNLHINSLELGDSAVYFCASSQGPGAGNTIYFGEGSWLTVV.

The table lists this clonotype with a few counts. The J gene is TRBJ2-7, the V gene TRBV19; 10 positions agree with TRBD1. Germline CDR1 is LNHDA and CDR2 is SQIVND (reference sequence). This CDR3 is built from 15 residues. The V segment lost 4 bases and the J segment 2 bases; nucleotides outside the gene matches: 5. CDR3 region: CASSTIGTGAYEQYF. DNA of the CDR3: TGTGCCAGTAGTACAATCGGGACAGGGGCCTACGAGCAGTACTTC.

The gene calls are TRBV3-1 and TRBJ2-1; no definite D call. Germline lookup yields CDR1 LGHDT and CDR2 YNNKEL (reference sequence). The CDR3 is 13 residues long. Trimming took 3 bases from V and 8 from J, leaving 11 bases between them. The CDR3 is CASSQSLKYEQFF. The CDR3 DNA sequence: TGTGCCAGCAGCCAGTCTCTGAAGTATGAGCAGTTCTTC.

This clonotype has ten or more counts. This chain links TRBV3-1 with TRBJ2-1; D is perhaps TRBD2 (5 bases). Germline V gene sequence: CDR1 LGHDT, CDR2 YNNKEL (reference sequence). Trimming stripped 4 bases from V and 6 bases from J, with 10 bases between. CDR3 length equals 13 residues. The CDR3 sequence is CASSPAGVNEQFF. In DNA form, the CDR3 reads TGTGCCAGCAGCCCCGCCGGGGTCAATGAGCAGTTCTTC.

For this clonotype: Sequence at one end of the junction differs from germline and may be a read error. This chain uses TRBV19 with TRBJ1-3; maybe TRBD1 (5 bases). Germline values: CDR1 LNHDA, CDR2 SQIVND (reference sequence). This CDR3 has 14 amino acids. The CDR3 nucleotides are TGTGCCAGTAGTATGTGGGGCGTTGGAAACGCCATATATTTT. It translates to CASSMWGVGNAIYF.

In its sample, this clonotype was seen many times. The chain links TRBV12-3 or TRBV12-4 to TRBJ2-5, with D perhaps being TRBD1 or TRBD2 (5 bases each). The CDR3 is 13 amino acids. The V end lost 0 bases, the J end lost 14 bases, and 16 bases lay between the germline ends. CDR3: CASSLALPLGPYF. Written as DNA, the CDR3 is TGTGCCAGCAGTTTAGCACTACCCTTGGGACCCTACTTC.

V usage is TRBV4-1 and J usage is TRBJ1-5, with D possibly being TRBD1 (5 bases). V lost 1 base to trimming and J lost 7 bases, with 14 bases between them. CDR3 length: 15 residues. CDR1 and CDR2 (germline): MGHRA, YSYEKL. The CDR3 nucleotides read TGCGCCAGCAGCCAAGGAATGGGGGTTGGCCAGCCCCAGCATTTT. The encoded protein is CASSQGMGVGQPQHF.

This clonotype was observed a few times. The chain is built from TRBV29-1 and TRBJ2-3; D uncertain. This CDR3 comprises 13 residues. Trimming left V 4 bases short and J 0 bases short, with 8 bases between. Germline V CDR1 and CDR2: SQVTM, ANQGSEA. CDR3: CSVAPFSTDTQYF. CDR3 nucleotides: TGCAGCGTTGCCCCTTTCAGCACAGATACGCAGTATTTT.

The table lists this clonotype with many counts. The CDR3 DNA reads TGCAGTGCTAGAACCCGGACTAGCGGAACCTACGAGCAGTACTTC. This translates into CSARTRTSGTYEQYF. The chain carries TRBV20-1 and TRBJ2-7, with 10 bases lining up with TRBD2. The CDR3 consists of 15 residues. Germline CDR1 DFQATT, CDR2 SNEGSKA (reference sequence). Losses at the gene ends were 2 bases for V and 2 bases for J; bases not matched to a gene: 6.

This clonotype showed up many times. The chain has TRBV27 and TRBJ2-3; D gene uncertain. The CDR3 is 14 amino acids. The germline gives CDR1 MNHEY, CDR2 SMNVEV (reference sequence). The V end lost 6 bases, the J end lost 4 bases, and 14 bases lay between the germline ends. The CDR3 nucleotides read TGTGCCAGCAGCCCTCCCTCAGGCCCAGATACGCAGTATTTT. Its translation: CASSPPSGPDTQYF.

This clonotype appeared many times. The chain joins TRBV24-1 to TRBJ1-1; D call uncertain. V was cut by 4 bases and J by 4 bases, with 9 bases left in between. The CDR3 spans 13 residues. From germline, CDR1 is KGHDR and CDR2 SFDVKD. DNA of the CDR3: TGTGCCACCAGTGACCACGTATCCACTGAAGCTTTCTTT. Translation: CATSDHVSTEAFF.

A few counts support this clonotype. V gene TRBV9 combines with J gene TRBJ1-2; D might be TRBD1 (5 bases). Germline V gives CDR1 SGDLS, CDR2 YYNGEE. V was trimmed by 0 bases and J by 5 bases, leaving 14 bases between them. The CDR3 is 15 residues long. The CDR3, as DNA: TGTGCCAGCAGCGTAGGGTTGACAGACTCATATGGCTACACCTTC. It yields the protein CASSVGLTDSYGYTF.

This rearrangement joins TRBV12-3 or TRBV12-4 to TRBJ2-3; D is undetermined. The V gene lost 7 bases and the J gene lost 3 bases, with 8 bases spanning the gap. The CDR3 covers 12 residues. DNA for the CDR3: TGTGCCAGCACCCGCATGACAGATACGCAGTATTTT. It is translated as CASTRMTDTQYF.

This clonotype was seen at least ten times. The V and J genes are TRBV28 and TRBJ2-7; 10 nucleotides agree with TRBD1. Unmatched junction bases numbered 6, after V lost 5 bases and J lost 2 bases. The V gene's germline CDR1 is MDHEN and CDR2 SYDVKM. The CDR3 totals 15 residues. For the CDR3, the DNA is TGTGCCAGCAGTCTGGGGACAGGGGCCCCCTACGAGCAGTACTTC. This encodes CASSLGTGAPYEQYF.

This clonotype was observed many times. V gene TRBV19 combines with J gene TRBJ1-1; D is uncertain. Germline V gene data show CDR1 as LNHDA and CDR2 as SQIVND (reference sequence). V was clipped by 4 bases and J by 1 base, with 7 bases between them. The CDR3 covers 13 residues. CDR3 DNA: TGTGCCAGTAGTACAAGGAGGAACACTGAAGCTTTCTTT. Translated: CASSTRRNTEAFF. Full variable domain (outside the CDR3, taken from reference TRBV19 and TRBJ1-1): DGGITQSPKYLFRKEGQNVTLSCEQNLNHDAMYWYRQDPGQGLRLIYYSQIVNDFQKGDIAEGYSVSREKKESFPLTVTSAQKNPTAFYLCASSTRRNTEAFFGQGTRLTVV.

This clonotype was found many times. Here the CDR3 DNA reads TGTGCCAGCAGTTTCGGACAGACTAAACACACTGAAGCTTTCTTT. It translates to CASSFGQTKHTEAFF. V gene TRBV12-3 or TRBV12-4 combines with J gene TRBJ1-1, with D perhaps matching TRBD1 (6 bases). Trimming stripped 3 bases from V and 3 bases from J, with 14 bases between. There are 15 residues in the CDR3.

This clonotype was counted ten times or more. The rearrangement uses TRBV27 and TRBJ2-1; a weak D match, TRBD1 (6 bases). Trimming cost V 0 bases and J 9 bases, with 6 bases left between them. Germline V lookup: CDR1 MNHEY, CDR2 SMNVEV (reference sequence). This CDR3 is built from 12 residues. As DNA, the CDR3 is TGTGCCAGCAGTTTATCGGGGGCTGAGCAGTTCTTC. The encoded protein is CASSLSGAEQFF.

This clonotype was detected many times. The V and J genes are TRBV20-1 and TRBJ1-4; D is possibly TRBD1 (5 bases). Germline loops: CDR1 DFQATT, CDR2 SNEGSKA (reference sequence). Trimming stripped 4 bases from V and 8 bases from J, with 14 bases between. This CDR3 has 13 amino acids. CDR3 protein: CSATSEAGEKLFF. The CDR3 DNA sequence: TGCAGTGCTACTAGTGAGGCAGGGGAAAAACTGTTTTTT.

There are a few counts of this clonotype. A much larger clone lies a single base off, so this may be a read error. The chain links TRBV11-2 to TRBJ2-1; possible D gene TRBD1, 6 bases. This CDR3 spans 14 amino acids. Deletions cut 5 bases from V and 6 bases from J, with 14 bases between. The V gene's germline CDR1 is SGHAT and CDR2 FQNNGV. The chain's CDR3 is CASSVRGQCNEQFF. The CDR3 DNA sequence: TGTGCCAGCAGCGTACGAGGACAGTGCAATGAGCAGTTCTTC. Supplemented by reference TRBV11-2 and TRBJ2-1, the full variable domain reads EAGVAQSPRYKIIEKRQSVAFWCNPISGHATLYWYQQILGQGPKLLIQFQNNGVVDDSQLPKDRFSAERLKGVDSTLKIQPAKLEDSAVYLCASSVRGQCNEQFFGPGTRLTVL.

This clonotype turned up a few times. CDR3 residues: CASSPSVNSAYEQYF. CDR3 in DNA: TGTGCCAGCTCACCCTCGGTAAACTCAGCCTACGAGCAGTACTTC. The chain recombines TRBV18 with TRBJ2-7, with D uncertain. V lost 3 bases to trimming and J lost 2 bases, with 14 bases between them. CDR1 is KGHSH, CDR2 LQKENI, per germline. CDR3 length equals 15 residues.